This TCR beta chain was captured by sequencing in a study of blood T cells in healthy people across ages (dated by TCRdb to the mid-2010s). Describing the broader study: In model experiments, roughly one uniquely barcoded TCR beta cDNA molecule per two T cells was captured by template switching. The donors were split into four age groups: young (average around 16 years), middle-aged (roughly 39), aged (62) and long-lived (approximately 89). To track age-related changes in TCR beta repertoire diversity, the study relied on deep sequencing normalized with unique cDNA molecular identifiers. The study analyzed two additional independent replicas of 1 million unique cDNA reads from the same blood draw for two donors, one aged 18 to 30 and one aged 80 or older. To avoid experimental bias, donors of different ages were distributed randomly across sequencing lanes. What the research found in general, with its limitations: Because the CMV infection status of the donors was unknown, age-related changes in expanded clonotypes may potentially have been confounded. Since profiling was done on bulk unsorted PBMCs, naive and antigen-experienced compartments could not be conclusively compared. There was a strong correlation between observed TCR beta diversity and the percentage of naive T cells measured by flow cytometry. As age increased, observed TCR beta diversity per million T cells dropped in a roughly linear way, and a significant reduction was already evident by age roughly 40. Total diversity estimates from one million sequenced T cells were considered lower bounds and underestimates. The long-lived group showed more naive CD4+ T cells, fewer expanded clones and increased TCR diversity than the aged group, suggesting age selection.

Remarks on this clonotype: Its specific antigen is unknown. No much larger clone exists at a distance of one base, and base qualities are not known.

The method was 5' RACE. Instrument on record: Illumina HiSeq 2500. A second PCR of about 6 to 12 cycles was performed with a sample-barcoded 5' primer and a J-beta primer mix. Each TCR beta cDNA molecule received a unique molecular identifier from a template-switch 5' adaptor carrying 12 random nucleotides. At least 2.5 million CDR3-containing paired-end reads were obtained from each sample. All of the RNA was converted into first-strand cDNA using the Mint cDNA synthesis kit, with a TRBC-specific oligonucleotide serving as the primer. All cDNA was treated with uracil-DNA glycosylase and then went through a first 18-cycle PCR with the universal primers M1SS and BC2_uni_R. On the authors' methods: For normalization, 1 million high-quality reads were randomly selected from each sample, with every read carrying a distinct molecular identifier. Reads sharing molecular identifiers were discarded rather than binned into consensus sequences. MiTCR, with a Q25 quality threshold and the strictest error-elimination algorithm, was used for CDR3 identification, clonotype clustering and error correction. A nonparametric unseen species model with Euler transformation was used to estimate lower-bound total TCR beta diversity. TCRdb trimmed the raw reads at Q25, called clones with MiXCR and kept productive beta chains. Rows are unified per CDR3 protein, each entry keeping the most common DNA and genes. The V and J calls were determined by TCRdb, not by the authors. The sample table lists about 280,000 distinct CDR3 sequences, 25% to 30% of them with a count of one. The ten largest clonotypes hold about 30% of the sample.

The approximately 39 donors, aged 6 to 90 years, were systemically healthy Caucasian individuals from Russia. Roughly 10 milliliters of peripheral blood were collected from each donor into EDTA-treated Vacutainer tubes. Ficoll-Paque density-gradient centrifugation was used to isolate PBMCs, with at least 6.5 million obtained per sample. Trizol reagent was used to extract total RNA from the PBMCs, yielding at least 6 micrograms per sample. For every donor, an aliquot of PBMCs went through flow cytometry to measure the percentages of naive CD45RAhigh/CD27high T cells. Sequenced input: blood. The receptor was isolated from a woman in her 70s in good health.

The DNA sequence follows: TGTGCCAGCAGTATTCCTACTGGCTTGAACCGTGAGCAGTACTTC. Translation gives CASSIPTGLNREQYF. The sequence links TRBV13 to TRBJ2-7; there is no confident call for the D gene. Trimming at the junction amounts to 6 bases on V and 7 bases on J, and the germline ends lie 22 bases apart. The CDR3 holds 15 amino acids from the cysteine to the phenylalanine. Kept here is only the CDR3 DNA, which spans 45 bases and is read in frame from base 1. From the germline V gene (reference sequence), CDR1 is PRHDT and CDR2 is FYEKMQ.